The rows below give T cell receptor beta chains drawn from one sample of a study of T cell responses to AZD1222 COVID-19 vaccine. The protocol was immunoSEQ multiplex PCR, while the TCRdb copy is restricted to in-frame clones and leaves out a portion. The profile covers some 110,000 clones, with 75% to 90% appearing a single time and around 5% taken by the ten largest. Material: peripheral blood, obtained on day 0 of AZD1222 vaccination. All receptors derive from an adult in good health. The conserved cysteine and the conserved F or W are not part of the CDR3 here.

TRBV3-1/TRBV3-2,ASSRLARAYEQY
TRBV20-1,SPGGDNEQF
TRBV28,ASSSPTGAYGYT
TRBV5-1,ASSLGQIRSYEQY
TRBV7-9,ASSLAYTDTQY
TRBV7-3,ASSLRQGESPLH
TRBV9,ASSDGPGTSGRLWVDTQY
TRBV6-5,ASSPWTGTEAF
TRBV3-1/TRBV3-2,ASSLSRTYGYT
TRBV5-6,ASSLRDRGRDGYT
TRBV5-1,ASSSGGTTEAF
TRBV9,ASSPQGNEQY
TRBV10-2,ASRPGKQGQPQH
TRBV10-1,ASSSGYEQY
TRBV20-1,SARHEQF
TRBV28,ASSPPARGQPQH
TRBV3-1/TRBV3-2,ASSQAGFNQPQH
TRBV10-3,ATRDSTTGYEQY
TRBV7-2,ASSFGQGASYGYT
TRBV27,ASIPDRGKTEAF
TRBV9,ASSAPGADRYGYT
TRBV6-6,ASSYGGAPSYEQY
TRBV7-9,ASSLVVRTTNEKLF
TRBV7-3,ASSLAAEPYNEQF
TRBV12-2,ASRFPGQEYGAF
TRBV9,ASSVAWENTEAF
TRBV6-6,ASNAPSSGNTIY
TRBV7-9,ASSRPVQGAYGYT
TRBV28,ASSLSDGDSPLH